The clone carrying this TCR beta chain was counted once. Its antigen is not identified. These data belong to a study of high-grade serous ovarian cancer treatment subgroups. Tumor tissue was taken before any definitive surgery or chemotherapy was given. Repertoires were generated with immunoSEQ multiplex PCR, while TCRdb's copy carries only in-frame clones and drops some. The sample includes 2,000 or so clones, under 80% seen only once; the top ten take roughly a fifth. Trimming removed 2 bases at V and 3 bases at J, with 9 bases between. Germline-derived CDR1 and CDR2 are SGHRS and YFSETQ. This CDR3 spans 13 amino acids. Overall study findings and caveats: Different patients shared almost no repertoire; same-patient tumors shared about 0.1 to 0.8.

What was sequenced was tumor tissue. The chain carries TRBV5-1 and TRBJ2-7; D possibly corresponds to TRBD2 (6 bases). This clonotype was obtained from a human donor with high-grade serous ovarian cancer. The CDR3 coding sequence is TGCGCCAGCAGCTTCCGGACTAACTACGAGCAGTACTTC. Protein: CASSFRTNYEQYF.